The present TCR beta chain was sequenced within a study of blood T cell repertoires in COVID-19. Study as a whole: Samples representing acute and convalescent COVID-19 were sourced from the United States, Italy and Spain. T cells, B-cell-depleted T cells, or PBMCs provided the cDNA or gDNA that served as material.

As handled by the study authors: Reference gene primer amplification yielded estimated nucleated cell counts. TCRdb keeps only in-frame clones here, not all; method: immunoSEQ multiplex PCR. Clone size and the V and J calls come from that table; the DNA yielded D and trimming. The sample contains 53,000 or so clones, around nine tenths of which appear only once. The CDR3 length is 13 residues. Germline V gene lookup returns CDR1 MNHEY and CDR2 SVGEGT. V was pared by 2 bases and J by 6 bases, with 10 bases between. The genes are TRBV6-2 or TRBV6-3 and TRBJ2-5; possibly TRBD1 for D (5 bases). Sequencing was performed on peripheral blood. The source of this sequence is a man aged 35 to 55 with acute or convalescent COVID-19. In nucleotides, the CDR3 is TGTGCCAGCAGTTACCCGGACACGAAGACCCAGTACTTC. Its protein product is CASSYPDTKTQYF.